This T cell receptor (beta chain) was identified in a study of cytomegalovirus exposure and HLA in healthy donors. Overall study results and limits: Judged likely to be a sequencing artifact was a cluster of highly shared sequence variants.

PCR involved 60 Vbeta and 13 Jbeta primers. Assay: immunoSEQ multiplex PCR; the TCRdb copy retains only in-frame clones and omits some. Of 200,000 to 250,000 clones in the sample, around four fifths were seen once. The V gene's germline CDR1 is MDHEN and CDR2 SYDVKM. With V trimmed by 5 bases and J by 6 bases, 8 bases remained unmatched. CDR3 length: 15 residues. In this sample, this clone turned up once. Its cognate antigen is unknown. The chain combines TRBV28 with TRBJ2-7, with 12 bases identical to TRBD1. The clonotype comes from a boy aged 2-9 years in good health and CMV-seronegative. Sequenced sample: PBMCs. CDR3 nucleotides: TGTGCCAGCAGTGCCTCCGGGACAGGGGGCCGCGAGCAGTACTTC. Translating gives CASSASGTGGREQYF.